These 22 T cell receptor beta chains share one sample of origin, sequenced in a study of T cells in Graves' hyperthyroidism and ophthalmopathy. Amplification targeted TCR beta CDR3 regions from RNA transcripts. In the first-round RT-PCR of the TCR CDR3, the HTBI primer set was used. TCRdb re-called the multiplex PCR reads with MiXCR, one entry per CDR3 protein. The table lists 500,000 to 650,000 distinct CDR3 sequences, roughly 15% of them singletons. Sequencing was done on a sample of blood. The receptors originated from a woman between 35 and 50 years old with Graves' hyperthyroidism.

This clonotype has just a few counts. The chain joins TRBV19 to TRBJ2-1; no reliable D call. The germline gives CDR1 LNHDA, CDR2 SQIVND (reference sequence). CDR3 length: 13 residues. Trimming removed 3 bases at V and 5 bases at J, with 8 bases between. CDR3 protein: CASSIYQDNEQFF. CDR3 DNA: TGTGCCAGTAGTATTTATCAGGACAATGAGCAGTTCTTC.

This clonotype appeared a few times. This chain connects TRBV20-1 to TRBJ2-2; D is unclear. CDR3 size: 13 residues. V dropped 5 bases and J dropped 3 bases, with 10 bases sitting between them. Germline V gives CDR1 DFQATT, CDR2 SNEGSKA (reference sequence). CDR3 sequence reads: CSAYPRDTGELFF. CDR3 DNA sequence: TGCAGTGCTTACCCAAGGGACACCGGGGAGCTGTTTTTT.

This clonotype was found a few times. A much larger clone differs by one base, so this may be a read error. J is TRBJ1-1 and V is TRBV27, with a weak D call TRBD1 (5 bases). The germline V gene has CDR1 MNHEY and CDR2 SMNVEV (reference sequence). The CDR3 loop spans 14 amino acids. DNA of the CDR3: TGTGCCGGCAGTTCAACGCCGGGGACCACTGAAGCTTTCTTT. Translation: CAGSSTPGTTEAFF.

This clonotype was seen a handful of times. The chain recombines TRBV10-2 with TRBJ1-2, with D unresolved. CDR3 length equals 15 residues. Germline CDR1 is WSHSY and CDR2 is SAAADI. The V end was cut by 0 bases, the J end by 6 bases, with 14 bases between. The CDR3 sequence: CASSESMESGNGYTF. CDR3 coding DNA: TGCGCCAGCAGTGAGTCGATGGAGTCAGGAAATGGCTACACCTTC.

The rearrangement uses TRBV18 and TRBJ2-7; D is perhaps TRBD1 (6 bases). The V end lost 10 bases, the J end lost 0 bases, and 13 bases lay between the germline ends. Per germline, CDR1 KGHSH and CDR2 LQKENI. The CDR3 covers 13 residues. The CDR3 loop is CAILQGVSYEQYF. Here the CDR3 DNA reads TGTGCCATCCTACAGGGTGTCTCCTACGAGCAGTACTTC.

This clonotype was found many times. DNA for the CDR3: TGCAGTGCCCCGAGACCGGGGGAGGAGGAGCTGTTTTTT. Its translation is CSAPRPGEEELFF. V gene TRBV20-1 combines with J gene TRBJ2-2, with D possibly TRBD2 on 6 matching bases. The CDR3 is made up of 13 amino acids. The V end was cut by 6 bases, the J end by 10 bases, with 18 bases between. Germline V CDR1 and CDR2: DFQATT, SNEGSKA (reference sequence).

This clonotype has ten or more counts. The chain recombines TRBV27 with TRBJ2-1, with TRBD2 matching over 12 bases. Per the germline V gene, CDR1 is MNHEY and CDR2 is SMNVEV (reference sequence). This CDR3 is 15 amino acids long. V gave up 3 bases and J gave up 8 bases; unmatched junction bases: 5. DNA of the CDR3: TGTGCCAGCAGTTTTCTACTAGCGGGAGGTTATGAGCAGTTCTTC. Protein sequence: CASSFLLAGGYEQFF.

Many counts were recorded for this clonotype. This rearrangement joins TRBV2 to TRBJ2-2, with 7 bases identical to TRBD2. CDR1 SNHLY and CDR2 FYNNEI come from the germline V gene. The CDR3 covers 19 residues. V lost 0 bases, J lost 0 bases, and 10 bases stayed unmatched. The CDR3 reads CASSEALFMGGSNTGELFF. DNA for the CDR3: TGTGCCAGCAGTGAAGCGCTCTTTATGGGAGGGTCGAACACCGGGGAGCTGTTTTTT.

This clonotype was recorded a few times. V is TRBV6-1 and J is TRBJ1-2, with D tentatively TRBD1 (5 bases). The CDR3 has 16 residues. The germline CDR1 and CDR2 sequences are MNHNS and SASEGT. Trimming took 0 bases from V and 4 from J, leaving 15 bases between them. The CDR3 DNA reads TGTGCCAGCAGTGAAGCTGCGGCGACAGTTGCCTATGGCTACACCTTC. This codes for CASSEAAATVAYGYTF.

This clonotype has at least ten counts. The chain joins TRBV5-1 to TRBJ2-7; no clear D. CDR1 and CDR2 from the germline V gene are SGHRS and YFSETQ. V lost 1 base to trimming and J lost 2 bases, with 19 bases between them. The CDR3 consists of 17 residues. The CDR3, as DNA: TGCGCCAGCAGCTTGTATAGATCCGGGCCGAATGCCTACGAGCAGTACTTC. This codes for CASSLYRSGPNAYEQYF.

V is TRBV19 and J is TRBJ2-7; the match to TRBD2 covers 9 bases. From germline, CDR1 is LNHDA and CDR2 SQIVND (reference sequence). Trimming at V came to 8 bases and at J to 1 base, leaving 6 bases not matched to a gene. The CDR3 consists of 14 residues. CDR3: CASALAGTSYEQYF. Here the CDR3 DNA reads TGTGCCAGTGCTCTAGCGGGGACTTCCTACGAGCAGTACTTC.

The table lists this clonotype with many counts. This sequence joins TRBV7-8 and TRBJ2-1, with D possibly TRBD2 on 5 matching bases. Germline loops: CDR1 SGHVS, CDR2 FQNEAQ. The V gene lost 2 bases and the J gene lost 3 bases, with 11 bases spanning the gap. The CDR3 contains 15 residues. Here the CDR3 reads CASSLSRANYNEQFF. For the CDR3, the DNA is TGTGCCAGCAGCTTATCGAGGGCAAACTACAATGAGCAGTTCTTC.

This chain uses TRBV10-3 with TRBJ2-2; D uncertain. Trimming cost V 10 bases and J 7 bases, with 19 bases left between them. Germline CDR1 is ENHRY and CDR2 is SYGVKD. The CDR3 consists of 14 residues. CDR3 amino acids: CATSRDTHGGELFF. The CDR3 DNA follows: TGTGCCACCAGCCGTGACACTCACGGCGGGGAGCTGTTTTTT.

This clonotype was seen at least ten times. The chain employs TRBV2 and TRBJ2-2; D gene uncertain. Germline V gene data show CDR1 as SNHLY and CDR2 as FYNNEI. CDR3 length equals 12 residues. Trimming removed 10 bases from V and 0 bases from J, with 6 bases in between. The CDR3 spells CATNTNTGELFF. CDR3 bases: TGTGCCACAAACACGAACACCGGGGAGCTGTTTTTT. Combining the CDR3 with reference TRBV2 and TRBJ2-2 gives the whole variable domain EPEVTQTPSHQVTQMGQEVILRCVPISNHLYFYWYRQILGQKVEFLVSFYNNEISEKSEIFDDQFSVERPDGSNFTLKIRSTKLEDSAMYFCATNTNTGELFFGEGSRLTVL.

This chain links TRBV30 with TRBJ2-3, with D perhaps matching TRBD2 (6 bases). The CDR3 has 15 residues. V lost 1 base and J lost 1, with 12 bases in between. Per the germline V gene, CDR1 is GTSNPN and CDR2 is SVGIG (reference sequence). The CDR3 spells CAWSGDSPRTDTQYF. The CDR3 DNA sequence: TGTGCCTGGAGTGGGGACTCACCTCGCACAGATACGCAGTATTTT.

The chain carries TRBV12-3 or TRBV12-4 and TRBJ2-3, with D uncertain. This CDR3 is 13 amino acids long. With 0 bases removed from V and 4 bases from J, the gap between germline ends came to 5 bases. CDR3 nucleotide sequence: TGTGCCAGCAGTTTAGCGGCGTCAGATACGCAGTATTTT. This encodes CASSLAASDTQYF.

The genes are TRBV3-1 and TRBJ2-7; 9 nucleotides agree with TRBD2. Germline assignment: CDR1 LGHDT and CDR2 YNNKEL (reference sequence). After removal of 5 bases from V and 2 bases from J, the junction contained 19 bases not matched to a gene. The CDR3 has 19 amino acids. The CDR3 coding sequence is TGTGCCAGCAGCTCAACTCCCCGATACTATAGCGGGAGTGCCTACGAGCAGTACTTC. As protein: CASSSTPRYYSGSAYEQYF.

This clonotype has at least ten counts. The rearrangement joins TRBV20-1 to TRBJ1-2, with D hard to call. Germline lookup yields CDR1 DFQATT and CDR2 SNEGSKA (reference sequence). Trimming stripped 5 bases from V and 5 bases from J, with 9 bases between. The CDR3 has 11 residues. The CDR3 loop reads CSAPTPYGYTF. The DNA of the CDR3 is TGCAGTGCTCCAACCCCGTATGGCTACACCTTC.

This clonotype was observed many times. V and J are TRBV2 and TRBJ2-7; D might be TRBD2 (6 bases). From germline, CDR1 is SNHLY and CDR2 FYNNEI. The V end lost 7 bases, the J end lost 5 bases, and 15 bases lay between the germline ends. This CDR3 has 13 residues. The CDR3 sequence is CASTVREFNEQYF. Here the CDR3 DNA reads TGTGCCAGCACGGTACGGGAGTTCAACGAGCAGTACTTC.

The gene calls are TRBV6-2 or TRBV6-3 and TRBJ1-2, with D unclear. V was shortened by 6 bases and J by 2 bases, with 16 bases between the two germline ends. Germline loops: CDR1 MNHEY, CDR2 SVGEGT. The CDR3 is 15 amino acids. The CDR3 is CASSPAGRVNYGYTF. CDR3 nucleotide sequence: TGTGCCAGCAGCCCCGCTGGCCGAGTCAACTATGGCTACACCTTC.

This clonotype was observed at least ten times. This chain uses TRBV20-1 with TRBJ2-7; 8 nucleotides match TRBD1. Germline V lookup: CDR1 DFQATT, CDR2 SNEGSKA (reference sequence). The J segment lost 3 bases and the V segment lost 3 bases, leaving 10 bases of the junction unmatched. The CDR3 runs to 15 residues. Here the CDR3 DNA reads TGCAGTGCTAGGGGCATGGACAGGGTAGTCTACGAGCAGTACTTC. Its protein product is CSARGMDRVVYEQYF.

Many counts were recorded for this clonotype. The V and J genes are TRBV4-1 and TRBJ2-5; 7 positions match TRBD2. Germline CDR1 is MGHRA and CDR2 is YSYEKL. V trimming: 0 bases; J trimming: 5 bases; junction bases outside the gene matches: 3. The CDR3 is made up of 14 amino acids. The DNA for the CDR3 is TGCGCCAGCAGCCAAGATCACGGGGGGGAGACCCAGTACTTC. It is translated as CASSQDHGGETQYF.